Listed below are T cell receptor beta chains from one sample, sequenced in a study of blood T cell repertoires in COVID-19. Libraries were prepared by immunoSEQ multiplex PCR; TCRdb keeps only in-frame clonotypes and omits some of them. There are about 98,000 clones in the sample; roughly 80% occur only once, and 9.5% to 12% lies in the top ten. Sequenced material: peripheral blood. The receptors derive from a woman of 80 years or more with acute or convalescent COVID-19. CDR3s include the opening cysteine and the closing phenylalanine or tryptophan. The D gene is left open where the match is weak. Not all rows give a size; the values are once, few, many and, for expanded clones, a class.

j_call	d_call	clone_size	v_call	cdr3_nt	cdr3_aa
TRBJ2-7	-	-	TRBV5-1	TGCGCCAGCAGCTTAGGGGCCGACTACGAGCAGTACTTC	CASSLGADYEQYF
TRBJ1-3	-	-	TRBV5-1	TGCGCCAGCAGACAGGGAAGCTCTGGAAACACCATATATTTT	CASRQGSSGNTIYF
TRBJ1-1	-	-	TRBV12-3/TRBV12-4	TGTGCCAGCAGGACCAGGGGAGTCACTGAAGCTTTCTTT	CASRTRGVTEAFF
TRBJ2-5	-	-	TRBV6-5	TGTGCCAGCAGCACGGGGGTCGGGGAGACCCAGTACTTC	CASSTGVGETQYF
TRBJ2-5	-	-	TRBV19	TGTGCCAGTAGTAGCCAGGGTCGGGAGACCCAGTACTTC	CASSSQGRETQYF
TRBJ1-2	-	-	TRBV5-4	TGTGCCAGCAGCGCCACTTTGGGACTCCCAAACTATGGCTACACCTTC	CASSATLGLPNYGYTF
TRBJ2-4	-	-	TRBV28	TGTGCCAGCAATGACGCCAGGTTAAACATTCAGTACTTC	CASNDARLNIQYF
TRBJ1-1	-	-	TRBV9	TGTGCCAGCAGCGTGGACGAGCGGACGACTGAAGCTTTCTTT	CASSVDERTTEAFF
TRBJ2-7	TRBD1	-	TRBV6-6	TGTGCCAGCAGTCAAACGGGACAGCGGTCCTACGAGCAGTACTTC	CASSQTGQRSYEQYF
TRBJ1-5	-	-	TRBV5-6	TGTGCCAGCAGCTTGCGCACAGGGAAGGGGAATCAGCCCCAGCATTTT	CASSLRTGKGNQPQHF
TRBJ2-1	TRBD2	-	TRBV5-4	TGTGCCAGCAGCTTGGGAGGCGGGGGGGCCTACAATGAGCAGTTCTTC	CASSLGGGGAYNEQFF
TRBJ1-1	-	-	TRBV2	TGTGCCAGCAGATTAGGACAGACTGAAGCTTTCTTT	CASRLGQTEAFF
TRBJ1-3	-	-	TRBV6-6	TGTGCCAGCACCTTGAGAGCGGCACCTCCTGGAAACACCATATATTTT	CASTLRAAPPGNTIYF
TRBJ2-3	-	-	TRBV5-1	TGCGCCAGCAGCTTAAGGGGGGGCCTGGATACGCAGTATTTT	CASSLRGGLDTQYF
TRBJ2-1	TRBD1	-	TRBV28	TGTGCCAGCAGGGACAGGGGATTGCGGTCCTACAATGAGCAGTTCTTC	CASRDRGLRSYNEQFF
TRBJ1-5	-	once	TRBV6-5	TGTGCCAGCAGTACCGCGCTCGGGAGTCAGCCCCAGCATTTT	CASSTALGSQPQHF
TRBJ1-2	TRBD1	-	TRBV9	TGTGCCAGCAGCGCCCGGGGACAGGGGGGACTTTTTAACTATGGCTACACCTTC	CASSARGQGGLFNYGYTF
TRBJ1-5	-	-	TRBV28	TGTGCCAGCATTAACTGGAGCAATCAGCCCCAGCATTTT	CASINWSNQPQHF
TRBJ2-6	-	-	TRBV19	TGTGCCAGTACTACCCCTTGGGCGGGAGGGGCCAACGTCCTGACTTTC	CASTTPWAGGANVLTF
TRBJ1-1	TRBD1	-	TRBV28	TGTGCCAGCAGTTTAGCCGGGACAGCTAAAGGGGGAGCTTTCTTT	CASSLAGTAKGGAFF
TRBJ1-4	-	-	TRBV27	TGTGCCAGCAGTTCGTGGGGGGGGGCGGATGAAAAACTGTTTTTT	CASSSWGGADEKLFF
TRBJ1-1	-	-	TRBV19	TGTGCCAGTAGTATAAGACAGGCGAACACTGAAGCTTTCTTT	CASSIRQANTEAFF
TRBJ2-3	TRBD2	-	TRBV7-9	TGTGCCAGCAGCCGCGGACTAGCGGGGAGCACAGATACGCAGTATTTT	CASSRGLAGSTDTQYF
TRBJ2-1	TRBD2	few	TRBV11-2	TGTGCCAGCAGCCTCGCTAGCGGGAGGAACAATGAGCAGTTCTTC	CASSLASGRNNEQFF
TRBJ1-4	TRBD1	-	TRBV19	TGTGCCAGTAGTCATGACAGGGCCGATAATGAAAAACTGTTTTTT	CASSHDRADNEKLFF